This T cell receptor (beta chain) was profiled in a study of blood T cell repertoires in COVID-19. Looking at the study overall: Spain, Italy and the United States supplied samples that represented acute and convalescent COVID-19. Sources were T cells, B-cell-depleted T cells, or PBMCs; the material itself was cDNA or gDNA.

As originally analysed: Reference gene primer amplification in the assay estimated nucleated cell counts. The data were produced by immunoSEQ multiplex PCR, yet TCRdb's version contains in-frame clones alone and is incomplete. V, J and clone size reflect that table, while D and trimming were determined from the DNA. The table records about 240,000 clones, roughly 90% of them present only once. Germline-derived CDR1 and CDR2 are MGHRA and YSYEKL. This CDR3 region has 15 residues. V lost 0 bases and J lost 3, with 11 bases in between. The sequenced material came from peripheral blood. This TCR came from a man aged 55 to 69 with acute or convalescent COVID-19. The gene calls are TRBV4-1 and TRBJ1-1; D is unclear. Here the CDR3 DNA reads TGCGCCAGCAGCCAAGACTGGCAGATTTACACTGAAGCTTTCTTT. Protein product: CASSQDWQIYTEAFF.